This entry is about one TCR beta chain. This specimen comes from a study of blood T cell repertoires in COVID-19. Background on the study: The United States, Italy and Spain supplied acute and convalescent COVID-19 samples.

The CDR3 is 15 residues long. The germline V gene encodes CDR1 SGDLS and CDR2 YYNGEE. The germline V and J ends were trimmed by 2 bases and 9 bases, with 15 bases remaining between them. In the original analysis: Amplified reference gene primers provided the basis for estimating nucleated cell counts. Assay: immunoSEQ multiplex PCR; the TCRdb copy retains only in-frame clones and omits some. The V and J calls and clone size were taken over from that table, and D and trimming were inferred from the DNA. The table has 140,000 to 150,000 clones, 70% to 85% seen once. This TCR was sampled from a man aged 60-69 years with active or convalescent COVID-19. The sequenced material came from peripheral blood. V gene TRBV9 combines with J gene TRBJ1-6, with D perhaps matching TRBD1 (5 bases). CDR3 sequence: CASSVSGMGGSPLHF. The CDR3 DNA reads TGTGCCAGCAGCGTCTCCGGGATGGGGGGTTCACCCCTCCACTTT.